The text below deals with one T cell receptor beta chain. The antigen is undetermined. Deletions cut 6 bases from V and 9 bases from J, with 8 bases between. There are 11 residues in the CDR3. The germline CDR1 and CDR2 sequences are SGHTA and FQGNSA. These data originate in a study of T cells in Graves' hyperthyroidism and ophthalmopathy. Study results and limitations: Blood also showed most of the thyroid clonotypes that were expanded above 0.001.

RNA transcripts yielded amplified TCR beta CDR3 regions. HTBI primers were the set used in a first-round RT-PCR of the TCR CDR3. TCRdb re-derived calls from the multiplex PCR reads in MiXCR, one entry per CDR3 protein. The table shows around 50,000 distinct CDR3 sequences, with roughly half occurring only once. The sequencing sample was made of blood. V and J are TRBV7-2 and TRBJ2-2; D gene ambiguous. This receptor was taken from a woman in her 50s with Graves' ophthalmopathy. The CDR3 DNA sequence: TGTGCCAGCAGTACACCGCGGGAGCTGTTTTTT. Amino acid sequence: CASSTPRELFF.